Detailed here is one TCR beta chain. Its cognate antigen is unknown. These data are taken from a study of vaccination and CD4 T cells after COVID-19. Sequencing of DNA taken from cultured CD4+ T cells relied on the Oncomine TCR Beta short-read assay. Each CDR3 protein is one row after TCRdb ran MiXCR on the PCR reads. The sample carries thousands of distinct CDR3 sequences, 77% recorded once. Treatment in this sample: approximately 11-day PBMC culture with coronavirus spike peptide pools or control peptides (ViraFEST assay). CDR3 length: 15 residues. Germline V gene lookup returns CDR1 SGHVS and CDR2 FQNEAQ. The V end was cut by 1 base, the J end by 8 bases, with 14 bases between.

The chain couples TRBV7-8 to TRBJ1-4; a weak D match, TRBD1 (5 bases). This sequence originates from a human donor who had recovered from COVID-19. The sample was CD4+ T cells from blood, cultured in vitro. CDR3 loop: CASSLVGAGREKLFF. As DNA, the CDR3 is TGTGCCAGCAGCTTAGTTGGGGCAGGGCGAGAAAAACTGTTTTTT. Together with reference TRBV7-8 and TRBJ1-4, the CDR3 gives the full variable domain: GAGVSQSPRYKVAKRGQDVALRCDPISGHVSLFWYQQALGQGPEFLTYFQNEAQLDKSGLPSDRFFAERPEGSVSTLKIQRTQQEDSAVYLCASSLVGAGREKLFFGSGTQLSVL.